This T cell receptor (beta chain) was sequenced during a study of cytomegalovirus exposure and HLA in healthy donors. Study results and caveats: When a later analysis compared HLA-associated TCR beta chains with equally common others, the HLA-associated chains turned out to be more clonally expanded and to have lower generation probabilities. TCR association rates varied by HLA locus in a later analysis, with DRB1 highest and HLA-C lowest. As immune exposure information, only CMV serostatus was available. Cytomegalovirus status was reportedly diagnosed by the classifier with high sensitivity and specificity.

The CDR3 sequence is 15 residues long. Germline V gene sequence: CDR1 SEHNR, CDR2 FQNEAQ (reference sequence). V gave up 0 bases and J gave up 3 bases, with 11 bases separating them. Details on this clone: Its antigen is not known.

The PCR had 60 Vbeta and 13 Jbeta primers. The assay was immunoSEQ multiplex PCR, and TCRdb's table has in-frame clones only and misses some. The sample lists 120,000 or so clones; 75% to 90% were seen once. The specimen sequenced was PBMCs. The chain combines TRBV7-9 with TRBJ2-5; the D is unclear. The clonotype originates from a man aged 25 to 45 in good health and CMV-seronegative. CDR3 coding DNA: TGTGCCAGCAGCTTAGCGGGTCTGAGCGAAGAGACCCAGTACTTC. Translated: CASSLAGLSEETQYF.